The next 28 T cell receptor beta chains were all read from a single sample in a study of immune heterogeneity within non-small cell lung tumors. Bulk tumor genomic DNA served as template, at around 600 ng per sample. In surgery, several biopsies were collected from each primary tumor at widely spaced sites. Enrolled patients presented with newly diagnosed, previously untreated non-small cell lung cancer and underwent curative surgery. Multiplex PCR was performed with 32 V and 13 J primers, and it amplified TCR beta CDR3. TCRdb reanalysed the multiplex PCR reads using MiXCR and keeps one entry per CDR3 protein. This sample has under 2,500 distinct CDR3 sequences, with around 25% found just once. Sequenced material: lung tumor tissue. These receptors all come from a woman in her sixties with non-small cell lung cancer.

The V call is TRBV19, the J call TRBJ2-1; no clear D. CDR3 length: 15 amino acids. V was trimmed by 4 bases and J by 4 bases, leaving 14 bases between them. Germline CDR1 reads LNHDA; CDR2 reads SQIVND (reference sequence). The DNA of the CDR3 is TGTGCCAGTAGTACCTATCAGACGCCTTACAATGAGCAGTTCTTC. This translates into CASSTYQTPYNEQFF.

There are a few counts of this clonotype. At one boundary the junction diverges from the germline segment, which might be a read error. V usage is TRBV6-2 or TRBV6-3 and J usage is TRBJ2-1; 7 bases are a match to TRBD2. This CDR3 contains 12 residues. Germline CDR1 MNHEY, CDR2 SVGEGT. The CDR3 loop is CASSYSSGVPLF. The CDR3 nucleotides are TGTGCCAGCAGTTACTCGAGCGGGGTTCCGCTCTTC.

Remarks on this clonotype: A much larger clone is a single base away; this may be a read error. This rearrangement joins TRBV12-3 or TRBV12-4 to TRBJ2-7, with TRBD2 identical over 8 bases. The CDR3 is made up of 12 amino acids. The DNA of the CDR3 is TGTGCCAGCAGGGGACTAGGGTACGAGCATTACTTC. Translating gives CASRGLGYEHYF.

This clonotype was recorded a few times. The chain uses TRBV15 and TRBJ2-5; the D is unclear. Trimming removed 0 bases from V and 8 bases from J, with 7 bases in between. CDR3 length: 12 residues. From germline, CDR1 is LNHNV and CDR2 YYDKDF (reference sequence). CDR3 protein: CATSRDSETQYF. The CDR3 DNA follows: TGTGCCACCAGCAGAGATTCAGAAACCCAGTACTTC.

This chain links TRBV20-1 with TRBJ2-1; no clear D. V lost 3 bases to trimming and J lost 14 bases, with 14 bases between them. The CDR3 spans 11 residues. CDR1 DFQATT and CDR2 SNEGSKA come from the germline V gene (reference sequence). The CDR3 bases are TGCAGTGCTAGCGGGCCCCGCCTGGAGTTCTTC. Encoded protein: CSASGPRLEFF.

The chain couples TRBV20-1 to TRBJ2-2, with 15 bases lining up with TRBD2. CDR1 is DFQATT, CDR2 SNEGSKA, per germline (reference sequence). The CDR3 consists of 18 residues. J gave up 7 bases and V 2 bases, and 11 bases lay outside the gene matches. As DNA, the CDR3 is TGCAGTGCTAGACCCCCGGGACTAGCGGGAGGCCGGATCGGGGAGCTGTTTTTT. This gives the protein CSARPPGLAGGRIGELFF.

There are a few counts of this clonotype. CDR3 DNA: TGCAGCGTTGAAGGGATCGCCCTAGGCAATGAGCAGTTCTTC. It specifies CSVEGIALGNEQFF. The J gene is TRBJ2-1, the V gene TRBV29-1; D is undetermined. Trimming pared 1 base from V and 6 bases from J, leaving 13 bases between. CDR3 length: 14 residues. Germline CDR1 and CDR2: SQVTM and ANQGSEA.

This chain links TRBV20-1 with TRBJ2-1; D is perhaps TRBD1 or TRBD2 (5 bases each). Germline CDR1 DFQATT, CDR2 SNEGSKA (reference sequence). V was clipped by 2 bases and J by 6 bases, with 17 bases between them. CDR3 size: 15 residues. CDR3 DNA sequence: TGCAGTGCTAGATTGGACGGGGCCTTGGTCAATGAGCAGTTCTTC. Protein: CSARLDGALVNEQFF.

This clonotype is deemed medium-sized. The genes are TRBV20-1 and TRBJ1-1, with 8 bases that match TRBD1. CDR3 length: 12 residues. Trimming cost V 6 bases and J 1 base; bases outside gene matches: 1. CDR1 is DFQATT and CDR2 is SNEGSKA in the germline V gene (reference sequence). This chain's CDR3 is CSAGQGNTEAFF. Written as DNA, the CDR3 is TGCAGTGCCGGACAGGGGAACACTGAAGCTTTCTTT.

This clonotype was seen a few times. V gene TRBV6-2 or TRBV6-3 combines with J gene TRBJ1-3; 7 bases align to TRBD1. This CDR3 comprises 16 residues. Per germline, CDR1 MNHEY and CDR2 SVGEGT. With V trimmed by 2 bases and J by 2 bases, 6 bases remained unmatched. The chain's CDR3 is CASSYPGQRAGNTIYF. CDR3 nucleotide sequence: TGTGCCAGCAGTTACCCGGGACAGCGGGCTGGAAACACCATATATTTT.

The V gene is TRBV19, the J gene TRBJ2-2; D unresolved. This CDR3 has 12 residues. The V end was cut by 3 bases, the J end by 4 bases, with 3 bases between. Germline values: CDR1 LNHDA, CDR2 SQIVND (reference sequence). CDR3 sequence reads: CASSIGTGELFF. The CDR3 DNA sequence: TGTGCCAGTAGTATTGGCACCGGGGAGCTGTTTTTT.

This clonotype is termed medium-sized. This chain links TRBV6-1 with TRBJ1-6; 7 positions match TRBD1. J lost 0 bases, V lost 5 bases, and 7 bases had no gene match. Germline-derived CDR1 and CDR2 are MNHNS and SASEGT. CDR3 length: 17 amino acids. CDR3 nucleotides: TGTGCCAGCAGTCCCCAGGGGGGAGCCTCCTATAATTCACCCCTCCACTTT. Its protein product is CASSPQGGASYNSPLHF.

V is TRBV27 and J is TRBJ2-1; weak D call: TRBD1 (5 bases). From germline, CDR1 is MNHEY and CDR2 SMNVEV (reference sequence). The CDR3 has 17 amino acids. The ends were cut back, 3 bases at V and 0 bases at J, with 15 bases in the middle. The CDR3 region has the DNA TGTGCCAGCAGTTTTGGGGCAGGACCCAGCTCCTACAATGAGCAGTTCTTC. Its translation: CASSFGAGPSSYNEQFF.

The rearrangement links TRBV28 to TRBJ1-1; D unclear. The CDR3 is 14 amino acids. CDR1 and CDR2 (germline): MDHEN, SYDVKM. The ends were cut back, 6 bases at V and 4 bases at J, with 15 bases in the middle. The CDR3 spells CASRIIGMSTEAFF. The DNA of the CDR3 is TGTGCCAGCAGGATAATTGGGATGAGCACTGAAGCTTTCTTT.

Of note for this clonotype: Just one base apart from a much larger clone, this may be a read error. The chain uses TRBV2 and TRBJ2-7; tentatively, D is TRBD2 (6 bases). The CDR3 length is 13 residues. Per germline, CDR1 SNHLY and CDR2 FYNNEI. Trimming removed 10 bases at V and 0 bases at J, with 13 bases between. The CDR3 DNA is TGTGCCATCACCTGGGACTCCTCCTACGAGCAGTACTTC. This codes for CAITWDSSYEQYF.

On this clonotype: A much larger clone is a single base away; this may be a read error. The CDR3 region is CASSLDRDYYEQYF. CDR3 in DNA: TGCGCCAGCAGCCTCGACAGGGATTATTACGAGCAGTACTTC. The chain couples TRBV5-1 to TRBJ2-7, with TRBD1 matching 7 bases. This CDR3 is built from 14 residues. The germline V gene has CDR1 SGHRS and CDR2 YFSETQ. Germline trimming cut 4 bases from V and 4 bases from J; bases unmatched to any gene: 8.

This clonotype counts as large (0.1 to 1%). The chain recombines TRBV11-2 with TRBJ2-2, with 7 bases matching TRBD1. The CDR3 totals 15 residues. Germline lookup yields CDR1 SGHAT and CDR2 FQNNGV. Unmatched junction bases numbered 6, after V lost 6 bases and J lost 2 bases. DNA of the CDR3: TGTGCCAGCAGGGGGACAGCCGGAAACACCGGGGAGCTGTTTTTT. The encoded protein is CASRGTAGNTGELFF.

A few counts support this clonotype. Being one base from a much bigger clone, this may be a read error. The chain links TRBV28 to TRBJ1-1; weak D call: TRBD1 (6 bases). The ends were cut back, 2 bases at V and 1 base at J, with 14 bases in the middle. Germline-derived CDR1 and CDR2 are MDHEN and SYDVKM. CDR3 size: 16 residues. This chain's CDR3 is CASSLGQGSSNTEAFF. The CDR3 DNA follows: TGTGCCAGCAGTTTAGGCCAGGGGAGTTCGAACACTGAAGCTTTCTTT.

V and J are TRBV12-3 or TRBV12-4 and TRBJ2-1, with 7 bases lining up with TRBD2. CDR3 length equals 13 residues. The V and J ends lost 2 bases and 8 bases, in that order; junction bases with no gene match: 3. The CDR3 sequence: CASSLLREDEQFF. DNA of the CDR3: TGTGCCAGCAGTTTATTACGGGAGGATGAGCAGTTCTTC.

The rearrangement uses TRBV5-1 and TRBJ2-3; no clear D. Germline lookup yields CDR1 SGHRS and CDR2 YFSETQ. The CDR3 runs to 13 residues. V was shortened by 3 bases and J by 2 bases, with 7 bases between the two germline ends. CDR3 bases: TGCGCCAGCAGCTGGTCTCTCACAGATACGCAGTATTTT. Residues: CASSWSLTDTQYF.

J is TRBJ2-7 and V is TRBV12-3 or TRBV12-4; D call uncertain. Trimming left V 3 bases short and J 6 bases short, with 9 bases between. The CDR3 consists of 12 residues. CDR3 region: CASSFHFGEQYF. CDR3 in DNA: TGTGCCAGCAGTTTCCACTTTGGCGAGCAGTACTTC.

This clonotype has only a few counts. At one end the junction does not follow the germline gene, possibly because of a read error. The chain employs TRBV20-1 and TRBJ2-1; no definite D call. Germline loops: CDR1 DFQATT, CDR2 SNEGSKA (reference sequence). The CDR3 contains 14 residues. CDR3 sequence (DNA): TGCAGTGGTAGAACCGTTTCACACTACAATGAGCAGTTCTTC. It codes for CSGRTVSHYNEQFF.

This clonotype was counted only a few times. The CDR3 coding sequence is TGTGCCAGCAGCCAAGAGGGGGTAGGGGATCAGCCCCAGCATTTT. This encodes CASSQEGVGDQPQHF. The V call is TRBV4-2, the J call TRBJ1-5, with D tentatively TRBD1 (5 bases). The germline V gene has CDR1 LGHNA and CDR2 YNFKEQ. This CDR3 spans 15 amino acids. V was pared by 0 bases and J by 5 bases, with 11 bases between.

The rearrangement joins TRBV19 to TRBJ2-1; TRBD2 might be the D (5 bases). This CDR3 has 14 amino acids. From germline, CDR1 is LNHDA and CDR2 SQIVND (reference sequence). Trimming took off 5 bases at V and 5 bases at J, with 13 bases between the two ends. The CDR3 bases are TGTGCCAGTAGTCTAGCTCACGGGAACAATGAGCAGTTCTTC. This gives the protein CASSLAHGNNEQFF.

A note on this clonotype: A single base separates this from a much larger clone, so it may be a read error. The rearrangement joins TRBV7-2 to TRBJ2-7, with TRBD2 matching over 9 bases. Germline V gene data show CDR1 as SGHTA and CDR2 as FQGNSA. The CDR3 is 15 residues long. The CDR3 DNA reads as TGTGCCAGCAGCTTAGGGACTAGCGTTATCCACGATCAGTACTTC. Translating it yields CASSLGTSVIHDQYF.

Remarks on this clonotype: A much larger clone sits a single nucleotide away, making a read error possible. The V gene is TRBV6-1, the J gene TRBJ2-7; D is undetermined. V lost 0 bases and J lost 3, with 3 bases in between. Germline loops: CDR1 MNHNS, CDR2 SASEGT. The CDR3 is 12 residues long. The CDR3 DNA sequence: TGTGCCAGCAGTGAAGCCAACTACGAGCAGTACTTC. It encodes CASSEANYEQYF.

The gene calls are TRBV18 and TRBJ2-5, with 7 bases fitting TRBD1. The CDR3 runs 13 residues. Germline CDR1 reads KGHSH; CDR2 reads LQKENI. The V gene end was trimmed by 6 bases and the J gene end by 4 bases; junction bases not matched to a gene: 5. The CDR3 protein is CASSGDRAETQYF. The CDR3 bases are TGTGCCAGCTCTGGAGACAGGGCAGAGACCCAGTACTTC.

By sample fraction, this clonotype is medium-sized. The rearrangement uses TRBV24-1 and TRBJ1-5; perhaps TRBD1 as D (5 bases). The CDR3 consists of 15 residues. Germline-derived CDR1 and CDR2 are KGHDR and SFDVKD. V dropped 3 bases and J dropped 1 base, with 9 bases sitting between them. CDR3 loop: CATSDEGESNQPQHF. In nucleotides, the CDR3 is TGTGCCACCAGTGATGAAGGGGAAAGCAATCAGCCCCAGCATTTT.